Below, 31 T cell receptor beta chains from the same sample are listed, as sequenced in a study of control samples from healthy donors and cancer patients. Produced via immunoSEQ multiplex PCR; TCRdb's table is partial and in-frame only. Of roughly 88,000 clones in the sample, approximately 93% are singletons; the top ten hold 8%. The sequenced sample consisted of blood. These receptors all stem from a man younger than 30 in good health.

The rearrangement links TRBV15 to TRBJ2-1; tentatively, D is TRBD1 (7 bases). This CDR3 is built from 15 residues. Germline V lookup: CDR1 LNHNV, CDR2 YYDKDF (reference sequence). The V and J ends lost 0 bases and 7 bases respectively, with 13 bases between them. CDR3 nucleotide sequence: TGTGCCACCAGCAGAGATGGGGCAGGGGGGAATGAGCAGTTCTTC. This translates into CATSRDGAGGNEQFF.

The rearrangement links TRBV3-1 (or the pseudogene TRBV3-2) to TRBJ2-3, with 9 bases fitting TRBD2. The J segment lost 1 base and the V segment lost 1 base, leaving 3 bases of the junction unmatched. The CDR3 length is 16 residues. Germline values: CDR1 LGHDT, CDR2 YNNKEL (reference sequence). CDR3 residues: CASSQGSSGGTDTQYF. CDR3 DNA sequence: TGTGCCAGCAGCCAAGGTTCTAGCGGGGGCACAGATACGCAGTATTTT.

V usage is TRBV27 and J usage is TRBJ2-2; TRBD2 might be the D (5 bases). V lost 3 bases, J lost 3 bases, and 5 bases lay in between. Germline lookup yields CDR1 MNHEY and CDR2 SMNVEV (reference sequence). The length of the CDR3 is 13 residues. CDR3 nucleotide sequence: TGTGCCAGCAGTTTGAGGGACACCGGGGAGCTGTTTTTT. This gives the protein CASSLRDTGELFF.

The V gene is TRBV7-2, the J gene TRBJ1-6; D is ambiguous. V lost 1 base to trimming and J lost 7 bases, with 11 bases between them. Germline V gene sequence: CDR1 SGHTA, CDR2 FQGNSA. The CDR3 totals 15 residues. This CDR3 is CASSLVAGRNSPLHF. The CDR3 nucleotides are TGTGCCAGCAGCTTAGTGGCAGGCCGGAATTCACCCCTCCACTTT.

The chain recombines TRBV11-1 with TRBJ2-3; TRBD1 aligns across 9 bases. From germline, CDR1 is SGHAT and CDR2 FQDESV (reference sequence). With 5 bases clipped from V and 3 bases from J, the junction kept 9 bases outside the gene matches. This CDR3 comprises 16 residues. CDR3 bases: TGTGCCAGCAGCAGAAACAGGGGGCCAATAACAGATACGCAGTATTTT. Protein sequence: CASSRNRGPITDTQYF.

This chain joins TRBV5-4 and TRBJ2-7; 8 nucleotides line up with TRBD2. V shed 1 base, J shed 6 bases, and the junction held 9 bases outside the gene matches. The germline CDR1 and CDR2 sequences are SGHNT and YYREEE (reference sequence). CDR3 length: 15 amino acids. Here the CDR3 DNA reads TGTGCCAGCAGCTTGTCAACGGGAGGGCCTGCCGAGCAGTACTTC. Translating gives CASSLSTGGPAEQYF. Filled out from reference TRBV5-4 and TRBJ2-7, the complete variable domain reads ETGVTQSPTHLIKTRGQQVTLRCSSQSGHNTVSWYQQALGQGPQFIFQYYREEENGRGNFPPRFSGLQFPNYSSELNVNALELDDSALYLCASSLSTGGPAEQYFGPGTRLTVT.

The chain carries TRBV12-5 and TRBJ1-1; D call uncertain. The CDR3 runs 13 residues. Germline V gene lookup returns CDR1 LGHNT and CDR2 FRNRAP. Deletions cut 1 base from V and 7 bases from J, with 10 bases between. The CDR3 loop reads CASGLELGYEAFF. The CDR3 DNA sequence: TGTGCTAGTGGTTTGGAGCTGGGATATGAAGCTTTCTTT.

V gene TRBV24-1 combines with J gene TRBJ1-2; D ambiguous. The CDR3 extends over 15 amino acids. Germline loops: CDR1 KGHDR, CDR2 SFDVKD. V lost 5 bases, J lost 0 bases, and 12 bases lay in between. Here the CDR3 reads CATSAPPGANYGYTF. The CDR3 region has the DNA TGTGCCACCAGTGCCCCGCCCGGAGCTAACTATGGCTACACCTTC.

J is TRBJ1-1 and V is TRBV6-2 or TRBV6-3; no clear D gene. CDR3 size: 13 residues. With 6 bases removed from V and 0 bases from J, the gap between germline ends came to 8 bases. Germline assignment: CDR1 MNHEY and CDR2 SVGEGT. The CDR3: CASSSGLNTEAFF. In DNA form, the CDR3 reads TGTGCCAGCAGCTCGGGATTGAACACTGAAGCTTTCTTT.

The chain's CDR3 is CAWSVRGQGRQPQHF. The DNA for the CDR3 is TGTGCCTGGAGTGTACGTGGACAGGGGAGACAGCCCCAGCATTTT. V is TRBV30 and J is TRBJ1-5; 9 nucleotides agree with TRBD1. The CDR3 covers 15 residues. Trimming removed 0 bases from V and 7 bases from J; junction bases left unmatched: 7. Germline lookup yields CDR1 GTSNPN and CDR2 SVGIG (reference sequence).

The CDR3 DNA sequence: TGTGCCAGTGGTAGGACAGGACTCACTTATAGCAATCAGCCCCAGCATTTT. This sequence encodes CASGRTGLTYSNQPQHF. The rearrangement links TRBV7-8 to TRBJ1-5; 7 nucleotides line up with TRBD1. CDR3 length equals 17 residues. V gave up 9 bases and J gave up 0 bases; unmatched junction bases: 14. Germline V gene lookup returns CDR1 SGHVS and CDR2 FQNEAQ.

The genes are TRBV7-2 and TRBJ2-2; TRBD1 aligns across 7 bases. V lost 1 base to trimming and J lost 0 bases; unmatched junction nucleotides: 5. CDR1 is SGHTA, CDR2 FQGNSA, per germline. The CDR3 loop spans 17 amino acids. The CDR3 here is CASSLEFGTANTGELFF. In DNA form, the CDR3 reads TGTGCCAGCAGCTTAGAATTCGGGACAGCGAACACCGGGGAGCTGTTTTTT.

The chain has TRBV5-4 and TRBJ1-3, with D perhaps TRBD1 (5 bases). Germline V gene sequence: CDR1 SGHNT, CDR2 YYREEE (reference sequence). CDR3 length: 15 residues. Trimming took off 4 bases at V and 0 bases at J, with 11 bases between the two ends. Here the CDR3 reads CASSGGVSSGNTIYF. In DNA form, the CDR3 reads TGTGCCAGCAGCGGGGGAGTCAGCTCTGGAAACACCATATATTTT.

This chain uses TRBV18 with TRBJ2-7; TRBD1 aligns across 7 bases. The CDR3 is made up of 12 amino acids. CDR1 is KGHSH and CDR2 is LQKENI in the germline V gene. The V and J ends lost 3 bases and 5 bases, in that order; junction bases with no gene match: 1. The CDR3 reads CASSPDRDEQYF. Written as DNA, the CDR3 is TGTGCCAGCTCACCCGACAGGGACGAGCAGTACTTC.

The V call is TRBV9, the J call TRBJ1-2; D unresolved. V lost 4 bases and J lost 8, with 12 bases in between. The CDR3 extends over 12 amino acids. Germline lookup yields CDR1 SGDLS and CDR2 YYNGEE. The DNA of the CDR3 is TGTGCCAGCAGCTCCGGGCTCGAGGGCTACACCTTC. This translates into CASSSGLEGYTF.

This chain joins TRBV10-3 and TRBJ1-2; D remains ambiguous. The ends were cut back, 4 bases at V and 11 bases at J, with 14 bases in the middle. CDR3 length: 12 amino acids. CDR1 and CDR2 from the germline V gene are ENHRY and SYGVKD. DNA for the CDR3: TGTGCCATCAGTGCTGCAGTGCCCCGGTACACCTTC. Translating gives CAISAAVPRYTF.

The chain uses TRBV4-3 and TRBJ1-4; tentative D call: TRBD1 (5 bases). Deletions cut 0 bases from V and 6 bases from J, with 14 bases between. Germline CDR1 is LGHNA and CDR2 is YSLEER. This CDR3 has 16 residues. The DNA for the CDR3 is TGCGCCAGCAGCCAAGAAATTCCAGGGACCGATGAAAAACTGTTTTTT. Its translation: CASSQEIPGTDEKLFF.

The chain recombines TRBV20-1 with TRBJ2-7, with unresolved D. Germline CDR1 reads DFQATT; CDR2 reads SNEGSKA (reference sequence). The V end was cut by 6 bases, the J end by 3 bases, with 9 bases between. This CDR3 is built from 11 residues. CDR3 region: CSARKGYEQYF. CDR3 DNA sequence: TGCAGTGCCAGAAAAGGCTACGAGCAGTACTTC.

The chain carries TRBV7-2 and TRBJ2-3; TRBD2 might be the D (5 bases). V was trimmed by 9 bases and J by 4 bases, leaving 11 bases between them. This CDR3 comprises 12 residues. Germline assignment: CDR1 SGHTA and CDR2 FQGNSA. DNA of the CDR3: TGTGCCAGTTCGGGGTCGGCAGATACGCAGTATTTT. This gives the protein CASSGSADTQYF.

The chain employs TRBV7-2 and TRBJ2-1; D gene ambiguous. CDR1 is SGHTA, CDR2 FQGNSA, per germline. Deletions cut 0 bases from V and 4 bases from J, with 10 bases between. The CDR3 extends over 15 amino acids. The CDR3 protein is CASSLAAKDYNEQFF. The CDR3, as DNA: TGTGCCAGCAGCTTAGCCGCCAAGGATTACAATGAGCAGTTCTTC.

The V and J genes are TRBV29-1 and TRBJ1-2, with TRBD1 identical over 8 bases. J lost 6 bases, V lost 6 bases, and 3 bases had no gene match. This CDR3 is 11 amino acids long. Germline V gene sequence: CDR1 SQVTM, CDR2 ANQGSEA. CDR3 bases: TGCAGCGTAACAGGGGGACATGGCTACACCTTC. It specifies CSVTGGHGYTF.

The genes are TRBV6-4 and TRBJ2-7; 10 positions agree with TRBD1. V lost 4 bases, J lost 5 bases, and 11 bases stayed unmatched. The CDR3 has 16 residues. From germline, CDR1 is MRHNA and CDR2 SNTAGT. The CDR3, as DNA: TGTGCCAGCAGTGTTTCGGGGGACAGGGGAGCCGACGAGCAGTACTTC. It is translated as CASSVSGDRGADEQYF.

V usage is TRBV5-8 and J usage is TRBJ2-5; D possibly uses TRBD1 or TRBD2 (5 bases each). The V gene lost 1 base and the J gene lost 5 bases, with 18 bases spanning the gap. CDR3 length equals 16 residues. CDR1 and CDR2 (germline): SGHTS, YDEGEE. Here the CDR3 reads CASSLPFRGPGETQYF. CDR3 nucleotide sequence: TGTGCCAGCAGCTTGCCATTTAGGGGACCAGGGGAGACCCAGTACTTC.

CDR3 sequence: CSVQQGGNSPLHF. The DNA for the CDR3 is TGCAGCGTTCAACAGGGGGGAAATTCACCCCTCCACTTT. The rearrangement links TRBV29-1 to TRBJ1-6; TRBD1 agrees at 8 bases. The CDR3 has 13 residues. The germline V gene has CDR1 SQVTM and CDR2 ANQGSEA. The V segment lost 5 bases and the J segment 7 bases; nucleotides outside the gene matches: 4.

This chain joins TRBV19 and TRBJ1-5; D gene uncertain. CDR3 length: 13 amino acids. Germline-derived CDR1 and CDR2 are LNHDA and SQIVND (reference sequence). The germline V and J ends were trimmed by 8 bases and 1 base, with 9 bases remaining between them. The CDR3 is CASSFESNQPQHF. The CDR3 bases are TGTGCCAGTTCTTTTGAGAGCAATCAGCCCCAGCATTTT.

The V gene is TRBV15, the J gene TRBJ2-2, with 8 bases identical to TRBD1. V trimming: 3 bases; J trimming: 6 bases; junction bases outside the gene matches: 6. The CDR3 loop spans 15 amino acids. From germline, CDR1 is LNHNV and CDR2 YYDKDF (reference sequence). The CDR3 nucleotides are TGTGCCACCAGCAGCCCCGGGACAGGAGCCGGGGAGCTGTTTTTT. Its protein is CATSSPGTGAGELFF.

The chain recombines TRBV19 with TRBJ2-7; D may be TRBD1 or TRBD2 (5 bases each). V was trimmed by 1 base and J by 2 bases, leaving 12 bases between them. Germline loops: CDR1 LNHDA, CDR2 SQIVND (reference sequence). The CDR3 length is 15 residues. In DNA, the CDR3 is TGTGCCAGTAGTATAGGAGGGGCGCGGGCCTACGAGCAGTACTTC. This translates into CASSIGGARAYEQYF.

J is TRBJ1-2 and V is TRBV2; D might be TRBD1 (5 bases). Germline V gene sequence: CDR1 SNHLY, CDR2 FYNNEI. This CDR3 comprises 14 residues. V was pared by 4 bases and J by 5 bases, with 14 bases between. CDR3 bases: TGTGCCAGCAGTGTTAGGGGAGGAAGTTATGGCTACACCTTC. Protein product: CASSVRGGSYGYTF.

V is TRBV3-1 (or the pseudogene TRBV3-2) and J is TRBJ2-7, with a tentative D call TRBD1 (6 bases). Germline V gene data show CDR1 as LGHDT and CDR2 as YNNKEL (reference sequence). CDR3 length: 15 residues. Trimming took off 1 base at V and 2 bases at J, with 12 bases between the two ends. The CDR3 region is CASSQGGTITYEQYF. The CDR3 DNA follows: TGTGCCAGCAGCCAAGGGGGGACAATTACCTACGAGCAGTACTTC.

For this clone: The junction differs from germline at one of its ends, possibly a read error. This rearrangement joins TRBV4-1 to TRBJ1-1; 7 positions match TRBD1. The germline gives CDR1 MGHRA, CDR2 YSYEKL. The CDR3 has 17 residues. The CDR3: CASSPTPPSGGNAEAFF. The CDR3 DNA follows: TGCGCCAGCAGCCCAACCCCGCCATCAGGGGGGAACGCTGAAGCTTTCTTT.

The CDR3 loop reads CASSVDGDNEQFF. The CDR3 coding sequence is TGTGCCAGCAGCGTAGACGGAGACAATGAGCAGTTCTTC. The V gene is TRBV9, the J gene TRBJ2-1; D unclear. Trimming cost V 0 bases and J 5 bases, with 6 bases left between them. The CDR3 runs 13 residues. CDR1 SGDLS and CDR2 YYNGEE come from the germline V gene.